This T cell receptor (beta chain) was captured in a study of blood T cell repertoires in COVID-19. Profiling relied on immunoSEQ multiplex PCR, and the TCRdb table lists in-frame clones only, not all of them. The sample lists under 170,000 clones, around four fifths occurring once. The length of the CDR3 is 15 residues. Germline V gives CDR1 ENHRY, CDR2 SYGVKD. Deletions cut 6 bases from V and 3 bases from J, with 17 bases between. This chain uses TRBV10-3 with TRBJ1-1; possibly TRBD1 for D (6 bases). The sample consisted of peripheral blood. The receptor was derived from a man aged 65-85 years with acute or convalescent COVID-19. CDR3 coding DNA: TGTGCCATCAGGGACAGTGTGTCTGTATACACTGAAGCTTTCTTT. This gives the protein CAIRDSVSVYTEAFF.